What follows describes a single T cell receptor (beta chain). This CDR3 is also generated by other DNA sequences in the sample. The sample is drawn from a study of cytomegalovirus exposure and HLA in healthy donors. The PCR made use of 60 Vbeta and 13 Jbeta primers. Some clones are missing from TCRdb's copy, which holds only in-frame ones; the method was immunoSEQ multiplex PCR. The sample lists 70,000 to 90,000 clones, more than 50% occurring once. The length of the CDR3 is 15 residues. The germline V gene has CDR1 SGHRS and CDR2 YFSETQ. V was cut by 4 bases and J by 1 base, with 15 bases left in between.

Sequenced sample: PBMCs. V usage is TRBV5-1 and J usage is TRBJ2-7; TRBD1 is a possible D gene (6 bases). This clonotype originated in a woman between 40 and 55 years old in good health and CMV-seropositive. The CDR3 coding sequence is TGCGCCAGCAGCACCACAGGGTTGAGGTCCTACGAGCAGTACTTC. It translates to CASSTTGLRSYEQYF.